The rows below give T cell receptor beta chains drawn from one sample of a study of blood T cells in healthy people across ages. In TCRdb, the 5' RACE reads were re-called with MiXCR into one record per CDR3 protein. The data hold about 1.5 million distinct CDR3 sequences, with approximately 43% observed a single time. Sequenced input: blood. The receptors stem from a woman between 18 and 30 years old in good health. Each CDR3 is given without its conserved first and last residue. The order of the fields is V gene, CDR3 protein.

V: TRBV5-1; CDR3: ASTGEPSYNEQF
V: TRBV11-2; CDR3: ASSLQKSWAATRYEQY
V: TRBV5-6; CDR3: ASSPLAGVTDEQF
V: TRBV12-3/TRBV12-4; CDR3: ASSPRPGLGNEQF
V: TRBV6-2/TRBV6-3; CDR3: ASSYSDGYGQY
V: TRBV4-1; CDR3: ASSPRDSGGLYNEQY
V: TRBV7-9; CDR3: ASRTTGVQEKLF
V: TRBV20-1; CDR3: SARDRRGDFQETQY
V: TRBV29-1; CDR3: SVEQVLDTQY
V: TRBV27; CDR3: ASSFPLAGGPTGELF
V: TRBV4-3; CDR3: ASSQGRGLGSYEQY
V: TRBV24-1; CDR3: ATSDSSHWGNTGELF
V: TRBV30; CDR3: AWRPRGLFYEQY
V: TRBV2; CDR3: ASRASNQPQH
V: TRBV5-1; CDR3: ASSLVGLAGDHTQY
V: TRBV10-3; CDR3: AIRNRGSTDTQY
V: TRBV7-9; CDR3: ASSLLGDRDSPLH
V: TRBV20-1; CDR3: SASRRALSSYEQY
V: TRBV10-3; CDR3: AISEGGGSRYEQF
V: TRBV6-5; CDR3: ASSRTSGTPRGEQY
V: TRBV6-5; CDR3: ASSYLSRDRFYEQY
V: TRBV28; CDR3: ASSLWSASSYNSPLH
V: TRBV29-1; CDR3: SVEKHGRGETQY
V: TRBV4-2; CDR3: ASSQHWGGQPQH
V: TRBV6-1; CDR3: ASSVLSPARSYNEQF
V: TRBV7-2; CDR3: ASSSGGTSYGYT
V: TRBV6-5; CDR3: ASSRTDGMGKLF
V: TRBV27; CDR3: ASTGGGASNQPQH
V: TRBV7-3; CDR3: ASSPSGLDTYEQF
V: TRBV6-5; CDR3: ASAKGPTNEKLF
V: TRBV28; CDR3: ASNKDRGSYNEQF
V: TRBV5-1; CDR3: ASSLAPDEAYEQY
V: TRBV7-2; CDR3: ASSRTVDGDQPQH
V: TRBV9; CDR3: ASSVAGTALNYGYT
V: TRBV29-1; CDR3: SVEEVWREVYEQF
V: TRBV21-1; CDR3: ASSKAKKAEEGVVSNQPQH